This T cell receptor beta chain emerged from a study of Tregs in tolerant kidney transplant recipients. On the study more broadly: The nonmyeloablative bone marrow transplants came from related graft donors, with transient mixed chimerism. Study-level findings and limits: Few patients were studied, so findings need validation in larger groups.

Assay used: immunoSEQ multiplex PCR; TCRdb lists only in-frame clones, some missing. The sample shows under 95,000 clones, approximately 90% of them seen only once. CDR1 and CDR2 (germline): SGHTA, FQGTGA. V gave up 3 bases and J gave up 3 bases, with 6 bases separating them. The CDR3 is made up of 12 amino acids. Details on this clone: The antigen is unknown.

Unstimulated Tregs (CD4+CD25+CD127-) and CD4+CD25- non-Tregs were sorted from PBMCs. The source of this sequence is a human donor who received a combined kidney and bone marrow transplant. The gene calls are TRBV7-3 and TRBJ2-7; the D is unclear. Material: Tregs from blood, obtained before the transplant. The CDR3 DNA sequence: TGTGCCAGCAGCTTCGACGGCTACGAGCAGTACTTC. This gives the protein CASSFDGYEQYF.